The 18 T cell receptor beta chains given below trace back to one sample, sequenced in a study of vaccination and CD4 T cells after COVID-19. Indicated treatment: approximately nine-day PBMC culture with coronavirus spike peptide pools or control peptides (ViraFEST assay). Oncomine TCR Beta short-read sequencing was applied to DNA from cultured CD4+ T cells. Using its own MiXCR run on the PCR reads, TCRdb lists one record per CDR3 protein. The sample lists over 10,000 distinct CDR3 sequences, less than 45% occurring once. These receptors have no known antigen. Sample: CD4+ T cells from blood, cultured in vitro, taken after SARS-CoV-2 vaccination. The receptors originated from a human donor who had recovered from COVID-19.

This chain connects TRBV21-1 to TRBJ2-7; no DNA check was done on the table's D call, TRBD1. TRBV21-1 is shown as a pseudogene. The CDR3 has 15 residues. The CDR3, as DNA: TGTGCCAGCAGCAACTCAGCCCCGAGCTCCTACGAGCAGTACTTC. Its protein product is CASSNSAPSSYEQYF.

The chain combines TRBV14 with TRBJ2-7, with 10 nucleotides matching TRBD1. The trim removed 1 base at V and 6 bases at J, leaving 18 bases unmatched. CDR3 length: 19 residues. Germline V gene lookup returns CDR1 SGHDN and CDR2 FVKESK. CDR3 loop: CASSQGWLSGQGETAEQYF. Here the CDR3 DNA reads TGTGCCAGCAGCCAAGGATGGCTCAGTGGACAGGGGGAAACGGCCGAGCAGTACTTC. Together with reference TRBV14 and TRBJ2-7, the CDR3 gives the full variable domain: EAGVTQFPSHSVIEKGQTVTLRCDPISGHDNLYWYRRVMGKEIKFLLHFVKESKQDESGMPNNRFLAERTGGTYSTLKVQPAELEDSGVYFCASSQGWLSGQGETAEQYFGPGTRLTVT.

This clonotype was seen only a few times. CDR3 loop: CSASDPVSDIQYF. As DNA, the CDR3 is TGCAGTGCTAGCGATCCCGTTTCGGACATTCAGTACTTC. V is TRBV20-1 and J is TRBJ2-4; no clear D gene. This CDR3 is 13 amino acids long. V was pared by 3 bases and J by 8 bases, with 14 bases between. CDR1 DFQATT and CDR2 SNEGSKA come from the germline V gene (reference sequence).

In its sample, this clonotype is medium-sized. The chain uses TRBV19 and TRBJ1-1; D possibly corresponds to TRBD1 (5 bases). With 5 bases removed from V and 0 bases from J, the gap between germline ends came to 13 bases. Per the germline V gene, CDR1 is LNHDA and CDR2 is SQIVND (reference sequence). This CDR3 has 15 amino acids. CDR3 sequence reads: CASSAVDSLNTEAFF. The CDR3 region has the DNA TGTGCCAGTAGTGCCGTTGACAGCTTGAACACTGAAGCTTTCTTT.

This clonotype was observed a handful of times. The genes are TRBV11-2 and TRBJ2-7; D gene unclear. This CDR3 is 15 amino acids long. Trimming pared 3 bases from V and 2 bases from J, leaving 14 bases between. The germline gives CDR1 SGHAT, CDR2 FQNNGV. The CDR3 sequence is CASSFQAPLTYEQYF. Written as DNA, the CDR3 is TGTGCCAGCAGCTTTCAGGCTCCTCTTACCTACGAGCAGTACTTC. Drawing the rest from reference TRBV11-2 and TRBJ2-7, the complete variable domain is EAGVAQSPRYKIIEKRQSVAFWCNPISGHATLYWYQQILGQGPKLLIQFQNNGVVDDSQLPKDRFSAERLKGVDSTLKIQPAKLEDSAVYLCASSFQAPLTYEQYFGPGTRLTVT.

The rearrangement joins TRBV19 to TRBJ2-2; TRBD2 aligns across 7 bases. The CDR3 is 17 amino acids. With V trimmed by 11 bases and J by 0 bases, 15 bases remained unmatched. CDR1 LNHDA and CDR2 SQIVND come from the germline V gene (reference sequence). For the CDR3, the DNA is TGTGCCGTCCGAGGGCAGACAGCGGGGACGAACACCGGGGAGCTGTTTTTT. Translating it yields CAVRGQTAGTNTGELFF.

The V gene is TRBV10-3, the J gene TRBJ2-5; 12 bases are a match to TRBD2. J was trimmed by 4 bases and V by 3 bases; bases with no gene match: 3. Per germline, CDR1 ENHRY and CDR2 SYGVKD. The CDR3 spans 15 residues. CDR3 in amino acids: CAISDLAGGGETQYF. The CDR3 nucleotides read TGTGCCATCAGTGATCTAGCGGGAGGGGGAGAGACCCAGTACTTC.

This chain uses TRBV6-5 with TRBJ2-3; maybe TRBD2 (6 bases). The CDR3 runs 15 residues. V was shortened by 4 bases and J by 0 bases, with 11 bases between the two germline ends. Per germline, CDR1 MNHEY and CDR2 SVGAGI. The CDR3, as DNA: TGTGCCAGCAGTTTTAGCGGAACTAGCACAGATACGCAGTATTTT. Protein: CASSFSGTSTDTQYF.

There are a few counts of this clonotype. J is TRBJ2-1 and V is TRBV20-1; the D gene is possibly TRBD2 (5 bases). Germline CDR1 reads DFQATT; CDR2 reads SNEGSKA (reference sequence). The length of the CDR3 is 13 residues. V shed 3 bases and J shed 4 bases, with 10 bases lying between them. As DNA, the CDR3 is TGCAGTGCTAGGCGGGCCGGATACAATGAGCAGTTCTTC. This encodes CSARRAGYNEQFF.

This clonotype was counted only a few times. The chain carries TRBV20-1 and TRBJ2-1, with a possible D match to TRBD1 (5 bases). The CDR3 is 14 residues long. CDR1 is DFQATT, CDR2 SNEGSKA, per germline (reference sequence). V was shortened by 5 bases and J by 7 bases, with 18 bases between the two germline ends. The CDR3 region is CSARPGSSNNEQFF. Here the CDR3 DNA reads TGCAGTGCTCGTCCAGGGTCGTCCAATAATGAGCAGTTCTTC.

V is TRBV6-5 and J is TRBJ2-2, with 7 positions matching TRBD2. Germline V gene sequence: CDR1 MNHEY, CDR2 SVGAGI. This CDR3 has 18 residues. J lost 3 bases, V lost 2 bases, and 12 bases had no gene match. Here the CDR3 reads CASSYALGGLGDTGELFF. CDR3 in DNA: TGTGCCAGCAGTTACGCTCTGGGGGGGTTAGGGGACACCGGGGAGCTGTTTTTT.

This clonotype was found a few times. The chain joins TRBV7-3 to TRBJ2-1; D is possibly TRBD2 (5 bases). V dropped 2 bases and J dropped 1 base, with 6 bases sitting between them. This CDR3 is built from 14 residues. Germline lookup yields CDR1 SGHTA and CDR2 FQGTGA. The CDR3 DNA reads as TGTGCCAGCAGCTTAGGCGGGTCCTACAATGAGCAGTTCTTC. Protein product: CASSLGGSYNEQFF. The whole variable domain, remainder taken from reference TRBV7-3 and TRBJ2-1, is GAGVSQTPSNKVTEKGKYVELRCDPISGHTALYWYRQSLGQGPEFLIYFQGTGAADDSGLPNDRFFAVRPEGSVSTLKIQRTERGDSAVYLCASSLGGSYNEQFFGPGTRLTVL.

This clonotype was found a few times. The rearrangement joins TRBV7-3 to TRBJ2-2; D not resolved. The CDR3 covers 11 residues. Germline V gene sequence: CDR1 SGHTA, CDR2 FQGTGA. V gave up 5 bases and J gave up 6 bases, with 4 bases separating them. The CDR3 coding sequence is TGTGCCAGCAGCCTGGCCGGGGAGCTGTTTTTT. Its translation: CASSLAGELFF.

This chain connects TRBV2 to TRBJ2-7; 15 bases align to TRBD2. From germline, CDR1 is SNHLY and CDR2 FYNNEI. Unmatched junction bases numbered 9, after V lost 8 bases and J lost 4 bases. The CDR3 loop spans 16 amino acids. CDR3 residues: CASRPGTSGRKYEQYF. As DNA, the CDR3 is TGTGCCAGCCGTCCCGGGACTAGCGGGAGGAAGTACGAGCAGTACTTC.

The rearrangement links TRBV19 to TRBJ1-5; D is ambiguous. Germline CDR1 reads LNHDA; CDR2 reads SQIVND (reference sequence). The V end was cut by 8 bases, the J end by 0 bases, with 23 bases between. The CDR3 extends over 18 amino acids. The CDR3 nucleotides read TGTGCCAGTCGAAGAGGTCGACACCCTCTTTATAGCAATCAGCCCCAGCATTTT. Translated, it gives CASRRGRHPLYSNQPQHF.

The chain carries TRBV12-3 or TRBV12-4 and TRBJ2-1; 8 positions agree with TRBD1. The CDR3 runs 15 residues. J was trimmed by 3 bases and V by 2 bases; bases with no gene match: 3. CDR3 coding DNA: TGTGCCAGCAGTTTAAGACAGGGGAACTACAATGAGCAGTTCTTC. Amino acid sequence: CASSLRQGNYNEQFF.

This clonotype occurred a few times. The chain uses TRBV11-2 and TRBJ2-7, with 8 bases aligning to TRBD1. The ends lost 2 bases at V and 7 bases at J; junction bases unmatched: 10. The CDR3 consists of 15 residues. Germline assignment: CDR1 SGHAT and CDR2 FQNNGV. CDR3: CASSLIRGRSLEQYF. The CDR3 DNA reads as TGTGCCAGCAGCTTAATCAGGGGGCGAAGCTTGGAGCAGTACTTC.

The chain is built from TRBV6-1 and TRBJ1-1; 9 bases are a match to TRBD1. Germline CDR1 MNHNS, CDR2 SASEGT. Losses at the gene ends were 0 bases for V and 1 base for J; bases not matched to a gene: 9. The CDR3 contains 18 residues. CDR3 amino acids: CASSEANHLGQGNTEAFF. CDR3 DNA sequence: TGTGCCAGCAGTGAAGCGAACCACCTGGGACAGGGGAACACTGAAGCTTTCTTT.